Reported below is one T cell receptor (beta chain). Its cognate antigen has yet to be identified. Base qualities are not recorded, but no much larger clone differs from it by a single base. Explained via the paper, the time point label denotes: about 28 days (+/-7) after the second vaccine dose. AZD1222 recipients whose second dose came at about 4 weeks and those whose second dose came at about 12 weeks were combined into one group, since spike-specific TCR depth and breadth did not differ between the two schedules. Vaccinee samples came from UK trials COV001 and COV002, including a single-blind randomized controlled phase 2/3 trial of AZD1222 (ChAdOx1 nCoV-19) in healthy adults. Trial participant PBMC samples were collected at day 0 and day 28 after the second dose for TCRbeta chain sequencing. These data come from a study of T cell responses to AZD1222 COVID-19 vaccine (dated by TCRdb to 2020 to 2022). Regarding the complete study: TCR sequencing was performed for roughly 250 trial participants, of whom about 200 were given two doses of AZD1222 and around 26 were given two doses of MenACWY control vaccine. Enrollment into the trials was organized by age into subgroups of 18-55, 56-69 and 70-plus years, and those subgroups contained about 150, 27 and 61 TCR-sequenced participants, respectively. Study-level results and caveats: No day 14 peak-response samples were available, so repertoires were characterized only after the peak T cell response. After two AZD1222 doses, spike-specific TCR breadth and depth were significantly higher than at day 0 and than in MenACWY recipients. In the small 56-69-year group, the increase in depth fell short of significance, most likely because of low power. Most participants were white British and females outnumbered males, and the authors suggested that clonal diversity may have been underestimated. Nearly half of unique spike-specific TCRs reportedly recognized epitopes outside regions mutated in the B.1.351 and B.1.1.7 variants. The vaccine-associated CD4 TCRs covered the entire spike protein, and the dominant responses fell in regions 160-218 and 743-854. Conclusions about previously exposed vaccinees are limited because only five to seven AZD1222 recipients were SARS-CoV-2 seropositive at baseline.

The CDR3 regions of human TCRbeta chains were analyzed by immunosequencing. As for the original processing: Repertoire TCRs were checked for matches against a reference library of SARS-CoV-2-specific TCRs that had been generated using the MIRA antigen-specificity platform. Breadth was defined as the fraction of unique TCRs that were SARS-CoV-2-associated, and depth was defined as the fraction of total T cells that were SARS-CoV-2-associated. Each spike-specific TCR was assigned to its reactive spike region and to a CD4 or CD8 class using the MIRA data. Log10-transformed breadth and depth values were compared by one-way ANOVA with Sidak's multiple comparisons tests. TCRdb re-hosts the immuneACCESS table, in-frame sequences only. Its copies lack some clones; in the studies checked, an unresolved V gene accounts for under half of them, and the cause for the rest is not known. The D gene and trimming were derived from the DNA, and the V and J assignments and clone size from that table. Present in this sample are roughly 120,000 clones, roughly 93% of which were seen just once. Around 1.5% of the sample is taken by the ten largest.

The CDR3 runs 13 amino acids, cysteine and phenylalanine included. Of the read, only the CDR3 DNA is kept; its 39 bases are in frame from base 1. Compared with germline, V lacks 2 bases and J lacks 8 bases; bases without a gene match: 3. CDR1 and CDR2 are read off the germline V gene as MNHEY and SVGAGI. The source was peripheral blood, collected 28 days after the second AZD1222 dose. The rearranged chain carries TRBV6-5 and TRBJ2-1, with 7 bases in between that match TRBD1. This receptor was obtained from an adult who received the AZD1222 COVID-19 vaccine. The sequence in DNA is TGTGCCAGCAGTTACCTTACAGGGGATGAGCAGTTCTTC. Its translation is CASSYLTGDEQFF.